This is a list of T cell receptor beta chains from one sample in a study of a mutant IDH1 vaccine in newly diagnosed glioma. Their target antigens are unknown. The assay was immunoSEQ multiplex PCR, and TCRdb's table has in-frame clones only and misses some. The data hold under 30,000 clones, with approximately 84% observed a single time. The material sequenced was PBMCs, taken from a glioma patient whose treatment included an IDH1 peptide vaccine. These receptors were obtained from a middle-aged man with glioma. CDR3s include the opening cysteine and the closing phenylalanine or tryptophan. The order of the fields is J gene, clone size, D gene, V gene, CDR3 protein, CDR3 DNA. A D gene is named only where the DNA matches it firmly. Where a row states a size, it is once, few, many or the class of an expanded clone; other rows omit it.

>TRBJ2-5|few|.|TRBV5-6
CASSLFEGETQYF
TGTGCCAGCAGCTTGTTCGAAGGGGAGACCCAGTACTTC
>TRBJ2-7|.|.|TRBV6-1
CASGERSFYEQYF
TGTGCCAGCGGGGAACGGTCGTTTTACGAGCAGTACTTC
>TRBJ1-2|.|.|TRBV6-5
CASSCQGCNGYTF
TGTGCCAGCAGTTGCCAGGGGTGTAATGGCTACACCTTC
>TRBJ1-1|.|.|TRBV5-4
CASSPGGAAEAFF
TGTGCCAGCAGCCCCGGGGGCGCCGCTGAAGCTTTCTTT
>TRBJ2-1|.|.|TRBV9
CASSLSRDPLGEQFF
TGTGCCAGCAGCCTTTCACGGGACCCCCTGGGTGAGCAGTTCTTC
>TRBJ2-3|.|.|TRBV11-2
CASSLGGRRDTQYF
TGTGCCAGCAGCTTAGGCGGACGGAGAGATACGCAGTATTTT
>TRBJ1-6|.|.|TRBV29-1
CSALTDNSPLHF
TGCAGCGCCTTGACTGATAATTCACCCCTCCACTTT
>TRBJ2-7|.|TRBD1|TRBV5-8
CASSPQGAREQYF
TGTGCCAGCTCCCCACAGGGGGCGCGGGAGCAGTACTTC
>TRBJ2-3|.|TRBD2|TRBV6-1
CASSLAGAWGDTQYF
TGTGCCAGCAGTCTAGCGGGGGCTTGGGGAGATACGCAGTATTTT
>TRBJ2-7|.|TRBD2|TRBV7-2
CASTTFRGGEQYF
TGTGCCAGCACCACCTTTCGGGGGGGTGAGCAGTACTTC
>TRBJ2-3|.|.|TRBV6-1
CASSEAQTYTDTQYF
TGTGCCAGCAGTGAAGCGCAGACGTACACAGATACGCAGTATTTT
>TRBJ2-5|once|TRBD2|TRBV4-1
CASSQDGGGGETQYF
TGCGCCAGCAGCCAAGACGGGGGGGGCGGGGAGACCCAGTACTTC
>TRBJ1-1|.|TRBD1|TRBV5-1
CASSGQGFTEAFF
TGCGCCAGCAGCGGACAGGGGTTCACTGAAGCTTTCTTT
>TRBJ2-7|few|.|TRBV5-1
CASSRQKGYEQYF
TGCGCCAGCAGCAGGCAGAAAGGATACGAGCAGTACTTC
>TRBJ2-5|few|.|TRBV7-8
CASSLFGRETQYF
TGTGCCAGCAGCTTATTCGGGAGAGAGACCCAGTACTTC
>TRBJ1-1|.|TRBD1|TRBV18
CASSRGQGSLNTEAFF
TGTGCCAGCTCACGGGGACAGGGGTCGCTGAACACTGAAGCTTTCTTT
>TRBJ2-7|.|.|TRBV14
CASSQDRYEQYF
TGTGCCAGCAGCCAAGATCGGTACGAGCAGTACTTC
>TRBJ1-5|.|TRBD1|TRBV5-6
CASSLDRGYNQPQHF
TGTGCCAGCAGCCTCGACAGGGGGTACAATCAGCCCCAGCATTTT
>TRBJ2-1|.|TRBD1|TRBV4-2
CASSRDRDNEQFF
TGTGCCAGCAGCCGGGACAGGGACAATGAGCAGTTCTTC
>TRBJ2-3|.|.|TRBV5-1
CASSWQASTDTQYF
TGCGCCAGCAGCTGGCAGGCTAGCACAGATACGCAGTATTTT
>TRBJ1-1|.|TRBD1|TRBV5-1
CASSSGQTNTEAFF
TGCGCCAGCAGCTCGGGACAGACGAACACTGAAGCTTTCTTT
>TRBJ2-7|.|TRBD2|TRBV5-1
CASSLGGLAGANEQYF
TGCGCCAGCAGCTTGGGAGGACTAGCGGGAGCGAACGAGCAGTACTTC
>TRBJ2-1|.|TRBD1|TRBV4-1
CASSPSDREGNEQFF
TGCGCCAGCAGCCCTTCGGACAGGGAAGGCAATGAGCAGTTCTTC
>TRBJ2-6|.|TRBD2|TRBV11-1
CASSWGTSDSGANVLTF
TGTGCCAGCAGCTGGGGGACTAGCGACTCTGGGGCCAACGTCCTGACTTTC
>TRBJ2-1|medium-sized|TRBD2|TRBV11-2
CASCRVSGRFNEQFF
TGTGCCAGCTGCCGGGTTAGCGGGAGGTTTAATGAGCAGTTCTTC
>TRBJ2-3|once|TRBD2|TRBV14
CASSLTRTLAGKDTQYF
TGTGCCAGCAGCCTTACCCGAACACTAGCGGGGAAAGATACGCAGTATTTT
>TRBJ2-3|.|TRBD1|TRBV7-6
CASSLSVGQGAADTQYF
TGTGCCAGCAGCTTATCGGTGGGACAGGGGGCCGCAGATACGCAGTATTTT
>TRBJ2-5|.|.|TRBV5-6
CASSLGAETQYF
TGTGCCAGCAGCTTGGGGGCGGAGACCCAGTACTTC
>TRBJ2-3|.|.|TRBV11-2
CASSLTAEGTDTQYF
TGTGCCAGCAGCTTAACAGCGGAGGGAACAGATACGCAGTATTTT
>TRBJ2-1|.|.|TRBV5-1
CASSLLMEMGEQFF
TGCGCCAGCAGCTTGCTGATGGAGATGGGGGAGCAGTTCTTC
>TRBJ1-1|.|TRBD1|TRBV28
CASSLGQGNTEAFF
TGTGCCAGCAGTTTGGGACAGGGGAACACTGAAGCTTTCTTT
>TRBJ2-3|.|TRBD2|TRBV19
CASSRPGLAGVGGTDTQYF
TGTGCCAGTAGTAGACCGGGACTAGCGGGAGTAGGAGGCACAGATACGCAGTATTTT
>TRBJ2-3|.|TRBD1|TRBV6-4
CASSDDPGQSAIF
TGTGCCAGCAGTGACGACCCGGGACAGAGCGCTATTTTT
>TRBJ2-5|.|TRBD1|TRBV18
CASSPRQGEEQYF
TGTGCCAGCTCACCGCGACAGGGAGAGGAGCAGTACTTC
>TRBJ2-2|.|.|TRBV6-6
CASSYEVGPVAGELFF
TGTGCCAGCAGTTACGAGGTGGGGCCGGTCGCCGGGGAGCTGTTTTTT
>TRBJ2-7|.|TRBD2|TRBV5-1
CASSSELAVSSYEQYF
TGCGCCAGCAGCTCCGAACTAGCGGTGAGCTCCTACGAGCAGTACTTC
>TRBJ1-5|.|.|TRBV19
CASRLGTREPQHF
TGTGCCAGTAGGCTGGGCACCCGAGAGCCCCAGCATTTT
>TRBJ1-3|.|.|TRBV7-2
CASSPFLSSISGNTIYF
TGTGCCAGCAGCCCGTTTCTGAGCTCGATCTCTGGAAACACCATATATTTT
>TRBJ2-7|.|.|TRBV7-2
CASSLRGGGSYEQYF
TGTGCCAGCAGCTTAAGAGGGGGAGGCTCCTACGAGCAGTACTTC
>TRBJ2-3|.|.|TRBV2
CASSERSPADTQYF
TGTGCCAGCAGTGAACGGAGTCCCGCAGATACGCAGTATTTT
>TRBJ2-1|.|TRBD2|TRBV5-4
CASSLPGTSGMGEQFF
TGTGCCAGCAGCTTACCCGGGACTAGCGGGATGGGTGAGCAGTTCTTC
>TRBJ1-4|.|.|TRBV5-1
CASSLGGTPTNEKLFF
TGCGCCAGCAGCTTGGGAGGGACCCCAACTAATGAAAAACTGTTTTTT
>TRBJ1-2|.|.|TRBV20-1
CSAGGYTF
TGCAGTGCCGGGGGCTACACCTTC
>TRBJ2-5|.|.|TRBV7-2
CASSSHPPGLVGRETQYF
TGTGCCAGCAGCTCCCATCCCCCGGGACTGGTTGGGCGGGAGACCCAGTACTTC
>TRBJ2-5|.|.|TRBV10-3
CAISEPLGGQETQYF
TGTGCCATCAGTGAGCCGCTAGGGGGGCAAGAGACCCAGTACTTC
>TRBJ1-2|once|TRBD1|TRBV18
CASSLGTGANYGYTF
TGTGCCAGCTCACTAGGGACAGGAGCTAACTATGGCTACACCTTC
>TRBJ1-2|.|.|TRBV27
CASRLRQDYGYTF
TGTGCCAGCAGGCTCAGACAGGATTATGGCTACACCTTC
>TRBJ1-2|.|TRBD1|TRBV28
CASRTGGANYGYTF
TGTGCCAGCCGGACAGGGGGCGCCAACTATGGCTACACCTTC
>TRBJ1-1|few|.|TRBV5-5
CASSLEVLTEAFF
TGTGCCAGCAGCTTGGAAGTCTTGACTGAAGCTTTCTTT
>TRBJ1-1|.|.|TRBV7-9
CASSFGLMNTEAFF
TGTGCCAGCAGCTTCGGCCTCATGAACACTGAAGCTTTCTTT
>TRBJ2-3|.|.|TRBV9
CASSVAQSSDTQYF
TGTGCCAGCAGCGTAGCTCAGAGTTCAGATACGCAGTATTTT